This TCR beta chain was retrieved from a study of blood T cell repertoires in COVID-19. After removal of 2 bases from V and 5 bases from J, the junction contained 12 bases not matched to a gene. The CDR3 covers 16 residues. Germline lookup yields CDR1 GTSNPN and CDR2 SVGIG (reference sequence). Recovered status in Cohort 3 required two negative PCRs, clearance, or symptom resolution. Some clones are missing from TCRdb's copy, which holds only in-frame ones; the method was immunoSEQ multiplex PCR. The sample consists of approximately 440,000 clones, about nine tenths of them appearing once. The clonotype originates from a woman in her late teens or twenties who had recovered from COVID-19. Specimen: PBMCs or T cells enriched from blood (not recorded which). The gene calls are TRBV30 and TRBJ1-1, with 9 bases lining up with TRBD1. The CDR3 nucleotides are TGTGCCTGGAGTCCTACGGATGGGACAGGGTCGACTGAAGCTTTCTTT. Its translation is CAWSPTDGTGSTEAFF.